Listed below are T cell receptor beta chains from one sample, sequenced in a study of regulatory T cells in long-lasting Graves disease. TCRdb reanalysed the multiplex PCR reads using MiXCR and keeps one entry per CDR3 protein. This table holds approximately 230,000 distinct CDR3 sequences, 18% found once. The specimen comprised peripheral blood mononuclear cells (PBMCs), sampled at new diagnosis, from a patient treated with antithyroid drugs. These receptors all come from a female donor with Graves disease. The CDR3 runs from the conserved cysteine through the conserved F or W. Each record gives: D gene, J gene, V gene, clone size, CDR3 protein, CDR3 DNA. D genes are given only for firm matches. Not all rows give a size; the values are once, few, many and, for expanded clones, a class.

D gene: NA
J gene: TRBJ2-4
V gene: TRBV7-2
clone size: NA
CDR3 protein: CASSLDRVEGIQYF
CDR3 DNA: TGTGCCAGCAGCTTAGACAGAGTGGAGGGCATTCAGTACTTC

D gene: NA
J gene: TRBJ1-1
V gene: TRBV28
clone size: many
CDR3 protein: CASSSPRGGWETEAFF
CDR3 DNA: TGTGCCAGCAGTTCCCCAAGGGGAGGGTGGGAAACTGAAGCTTTCTTT

D gene: NA
J gene: TRBJ2-7
V gene: TRBV3-1
clone size: many
CDR3 protein: CASSPGRANYEQYF
CDR3 DNA: TGTGCCAGCAGCCCGGGCAGGGCAAACTACGAGCAGTACTTC

D gene: NA
J gene: TRBJ1-1
V gene: TRBV18
clone size: NA
CDR3 protein: CASSPQGITEAFF
CDR3 DNA: TGTGCCAGCTCCCCACAGGGTATCACTGAAGCTTTCTTT

D gene: TRBD1
J gene: TRBJ1-2
V gene: TRBV24-1
clone size: many
CDR3 protein: CATSGHQTGRDYGYTF
CDR3 DNA: TGTGCCACCAGTGGTCACCAGACAGGGCGGGACTATGGCTACACCTTC

D gene: NA
J gene: TRBJ2-5
V gene: TRBV6-1
clone size: many
CDR3 protein: CASRTAGETQYF
CDR3 DNA: TGTGCCAGCAGGACCGCCGGGGAGACCCAGTACTTC

D gene: TRBD2
J gene: TRBJ2-1
V gene: TRBV19
clone size: many
CDR3 protein: CASSIEASGLSYNEQFF
CDR3 DNA: TGTGCCAGTAGTATAGAGGCTAGCGGGCTCTCCTACAATGAGCAGTTCTTC

D gene: NA
J gene: TRBJ2-7
V gene: TRBV4-1
clone size: many
CDR3 protein: CASSQGLGESPYEQYF
CDR3 DNA: TGCGCCAGCAGCCAAGGTTTAGGGGAGTCCCCCTACGAGCAGTACTTC

D gene: TRBD2
J gene: TRBJ2-1
V gene: TRBV27
clone size: NA
CDR3 protein: CASTLFWSGGFGYNEQFF
CDR3 DNA: TGTGCCAGCACCCTTTTTTGGAGCGGGGGGTTTGGCTACAATGAGCAGTTCTTC

D gene: NA
J gene: TRBJ2-7
V gene: TRBV28
clone size: many
CDR3 protein: CASSTAGLTYEQYF
CDR3 DNA: TGTGCCAGCAGTACCGCGGGGCTAACCTACGAGCAGTACTTC

D gene: TRBD1
J gene: TRBJ2-5
V gene: TRBV18
clone size: many
CDR3 protein: CASSGGQGDETQYF
CDR3 DNA: TGTGCCAGCTCCGGTGGACAGGGCGATGAGACCCAGTACTTC

D gene: NA
J gene: TRBJ2-1
V gene: TRBV13
clone size: NA
CDR3 protein: CASSPQTGEQFF
CDR3 DNA: TGTGCCAGCAGCCCCCAGACGGGTGAGCAGTTCTTC

D gene: NA
J gene: TRBJ1-1
V gene: TRBV6-2/TRBV6-3
clone size: many
CDR3 protein: CASVEGRGTEAFF
CDR3 DNA: TGTGCCTCGGTCGAGGGTCGCGGCACTGAAGCTTTCTTT

D gene: TRBD1
J gene: TRBJ1-1
V gene: TRBV18
clone size: many
CDR3 protein: CASSDRGGNTEAFF
CDR3 DNA: TGTGCCAGCTCCGACAGGGGAGGAAACACTGAAGCTTTCTTT

D gene: NA
J gene: TRBJ2-7
V gene: TRBV20-1
clone size: NA
CDR3 protein: CSASISSDGAEYF
CDR3 DNA: TGCAGTGCTAGCATATCTAGCGATGGAGCGGAGTACTTC

D gene: NA
J gene: TRBJ1-1
V gene: TRBV10-1
clone size: many
CDR3 protein: CATSDSLNTEAFF
CDR3 DNA: TGCGCCACCTCCGACAGCTTGAACACTGAAGCTTTCTTT

D gene: NA
J gene: TRBJ1-2
V gene: TRBV27
clone size: many
CDR3 protein: CASSQGHQANYGYTF
CDR3 DNA: TGTGCCAGCAGTCAAGGACACCAAGCTAACTATGGCTACACCTTC

D gene: NA
J gene: TRBJ1-4
V gene: TRBV4-1
clone size: many
CDR3 protein: CASRIHPATNEKLFF
CDR3 DNA: TGCGCCAGCCGTATCCACCCAGCAACTAATGAAAAACTGTTTTTT

D gene: TRBD1
J gene: TRBJ1-2
V gene: TRBV19
clone size: NA
CDR3 protein: CASSMTGYGYTF
CDR3 DNA: TGTGCCAGTAGTATGACAGGGTATGGCTACACCTTC

D gene: TRBD1
J gene: TRBJ2-7
V gene: TRBV12-3/TRBV12-4
clone size: many
CDR3 protein: CASSLGGQGSYEQYF
CDR3 DNA: TGTGCCAGCAGTTTAGGAGGACAGGGCTCCTACGAGCAGTACTTC

D gene: NA
J gene: TRBJ2-1
V gene: TRBV27
clone size: many
CDR3 protein: CASSFVGSYNEQFF
CDR3 DNA: TGTGCCAGCAGTTTCGTGGGGTCCTACAATGAGCAGTTCTTC

D gene: NA
J gene: TRBJ1-5
V gene: TRBV27
clone size: many
CDR3 protein: CASSSPTEWSNQPQHF
CDR3 DNA: TGTGCCAGCAGTTCTCCGACAGAGTGGAGCAATCAGCCCCAGCATTTT

D gene: NA
J gene: TRBJ2-3
V gene: TRBV9
clone size: NA
CDR3 protein: CASSVVEGRSTDTQYF
CDR3 DNA: TGTGCCAGCAGCGTAGTGGAGGGGCGTAGCACAGATACGCAGTATTTT

D gene: NA
J gene: TRBJ2-3
V gene: TRBV30
clone size: many
CDR3 protein: CAWSVTFDTQYF
CDR3 DNA: TGTGCCTGGAGTGTAACCTTCGATACGCAGTATTTT

D gene: NA
J gene: TRBJ2-1
V gene: TRBV20-1
clone size: many
CDR3 protein: CSARDLQGRSYNEQFF
CDR3 DNA: TGCAGTGCTAGAGATTTGCAGGGCCGCTCCTACAATGAGCAGTTCTTC

D gene: NA
J gene: TRBJ1-3
V gene: TRBV4-3
clone size: many
CDR3 protein: CASSHKTVLSGNTIYF
CDR3 DNA: TGCGCCAGCAGCCACAAGACAGTGCTCTCTGGAAACACCATATATTTT

D gene: NA
J gene: TRBJ2-2
V gene: TRBV30
clone size: many
CDR3 protein: CAWSATDGVWNTGELFF
CDR3 DNA: TGTGCCTGGAGTGCAACGGACGGGGTATGGAACACCGGGGAGCTGTTTTTT

D gene: NA
J gene: TRBJ2-1
V gene: TRBV12-3/TRBV12-4
clone size: many
CDR3 protein: CASSLRQKDNEQFF
CDR3 DNA: TGTGCCAGCAGTTTGAGACAGAAGGACAATGAGCAGTTCTTC

D gene: NA
J gene: TRBJ1-2
V gene: TRBV5-4
clone size: NA
CDR3 protein: CASSTPRGRTF
CDR3 DNA: TGTGCCAGCAGCACGCCCAGGGGTCGAACCTTC

D gene: TRBD1
J gene: TRBJ2-2
V gene: TRBV27
clone size: few
CDR3 protein: CASSPAGTGVPGELFF
CDR3 DNA: TGTGCCAGCAGTCCAGCCGGGACAGGGGTCCCCGGGGAGCTGTTTTTT

D gene: TRBD2
J gene: TRBJ2-3
V gene: TRBV5-4
clone size: NA
CDR3 protein: CASGLALTDTQYF
CDR3 DNA: TGTGCCAGCGGACTAGCCCTCACAGATACGCAGTATTTT

D gene: TRBD1
J gene: TRBJ1-1
V gene: TRBV2
clone size: many
CDR3 protein: CASSGGLGTEAFF
CDR3 DNA: TGTGCCAGCTCAGGGGGTCTGGGCACTGAAGCTTTCTTT

D gene: NA
J gene: TRBJ2-2
V gene: TRBV6-9
clone size: few
CDR3 protein: CAGSYVSGELFF
CDR3 DNA: TGTGCCGGCAGTTACGTTTCCGGGGAGCTGTTTTTT

D gene: NA
J gene: TRBJ2-5
V gene: TRBV9
clone size: NA
CDR3 protein: CASSPQDNQETQYF
CDR3 DNA: TGTGCCAGCAGCCCCCAGGACAACCAAGAGACCCAGTACTTC

D gene: NA
J gene: TRBJ2-5
V gene: TRBV24-1
clone size: NA
CDR3 protein: CATSDPGGVETQYF
CDR3 DNA: TGTGCCACCAGTGACCCCGGGGGCGTTGAGACCCAGTACTTC

D gene: NA
J gene: TRBJ2-1
V gene: TRBV6-1
clone size: many
CDR3 protein: CASSNSAYNEQFF
CDR3 DNA: TGTGCCAGCAGTAATTCTGCCTACAATGAGCAGTTCTTC

D gene: NA
J gene: TRBJ2-3
V gene: TRBV29-1
clone size: many
CDR3 protein: CSVVPPTKIAQYF
CDR3 DNA: TGCAGCGTTGTACCGCCGACTAAAATAGCGCAGTATTTT

D gene: NA
J gene: TRBJ1-2
V gene: TRBV19
clone size: many
CDR3 protein: CASSIGSNRFGYGYTF
CDR3 DNA: TGTGCCAGTAGTATTGGGTCGAACAGGTTTGGCTATGGCTACACCTTC

D gene: TRBD2
J gene: TRBJ2-3
V gene: TRBV7-9
clone size: NA
CDR3 protein: CASSAKSGGTTSTDTQYF
CDR3 DNA: TGTGCCAGCAGCGCCAAGTCGGGGGGGACGACGTCCACAGATACGCAGTATTTT

D gene: NA
J gene: TRBJ1-5
V gene: TRBV30
clone size: many
CDR3 protein: CAWSLTDNQPQHF
CDR3 DNA: TGTGCCTGGAGCCTGACAGATAATCAGCCCCAGCATTTT

D gene: NA
J gene: TRBJ2-1
V gene: TRBV20-1
clone size: many
CDR3 protein: CSARPQRSASPKGDNEQFF
CDR3 DNA: TGCAGTGCTAGACCCCAGAGATCGGCTAGCCCCAAGGGGGACAATGAGCAGTTCTTC

D gene: NA
J gene: TRBJ2-5
V gene: TRBV30
clone size: many
CDR3 protein: CAWSVLRQETQYF
CDR3 DNA: TGTGCCTGGAGTGTATTGCGCCAAGAGACCCAGTACTTC